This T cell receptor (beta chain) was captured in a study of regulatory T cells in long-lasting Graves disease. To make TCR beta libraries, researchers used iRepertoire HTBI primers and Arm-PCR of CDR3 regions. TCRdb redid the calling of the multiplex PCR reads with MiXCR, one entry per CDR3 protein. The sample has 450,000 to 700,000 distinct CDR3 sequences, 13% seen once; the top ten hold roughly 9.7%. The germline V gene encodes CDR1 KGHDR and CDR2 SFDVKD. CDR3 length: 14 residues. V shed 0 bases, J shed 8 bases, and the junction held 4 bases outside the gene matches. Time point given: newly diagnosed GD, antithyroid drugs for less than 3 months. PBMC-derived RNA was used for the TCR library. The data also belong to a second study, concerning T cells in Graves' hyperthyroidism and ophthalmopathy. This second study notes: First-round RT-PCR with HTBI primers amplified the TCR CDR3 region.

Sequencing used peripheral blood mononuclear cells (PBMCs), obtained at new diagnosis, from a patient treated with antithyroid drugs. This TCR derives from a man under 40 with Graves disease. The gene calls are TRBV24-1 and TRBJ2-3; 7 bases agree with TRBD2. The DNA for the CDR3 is TGTGCCACCAGTGATTTGCAAACGGGAGGTACGCAGTATTTT. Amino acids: CATSDLQTGGTQYF.